The source of this T cell receptor beta chain is a study of CD8+CD57+ T cells in acquired aplastic anemia. Turning to the study itself: Mean read depth for CD4+ cells from healthy donors was 10 million to 14 million.

This CDR3 contains 16 residues. Germline V gene sequence: CDR1 SEHNR, CDR2 FQNEAQ (reference sequence). V lost 4 bases, J lost 3 bases, and 18 bases lay in between. Profiling that covered TCR beta VDJ and CDR3 relied on genomic DNA as its template. TCRdb re-called the reads with MiXCR, one entry per CDR3 protein. The sample shows some 82,000 distinct CDR3 sequences, roughly half of them seen only once. Findings and caveats of the study: A set of about 28 CD8+ CDR3 sequences was shared between patients and controls, and these sequences appeared highly expressed in patients. CD8+ Simpson's diversity did not differ significantly between patients and controls.

The table lists this clonotype with many counts. Antigen unknown. This sequence was found in a human donor in good health, serving as a control. The chain employs TRBV7-9 and TRBJ1-1; possible D gene TRBD1, 5 bases. The sequencing sample was made of sorted CD4+, CD8+, or CD8+CD57+ T cells (not recorded which) from PBMCs. This CDR3 is CASSSPLEGWDTEAFF. For the CDR3, the DNA is TGTGCCAGCAGCTCCCCTTTAGAGGGGTGGGACACTGAAGCTTTCTTT.